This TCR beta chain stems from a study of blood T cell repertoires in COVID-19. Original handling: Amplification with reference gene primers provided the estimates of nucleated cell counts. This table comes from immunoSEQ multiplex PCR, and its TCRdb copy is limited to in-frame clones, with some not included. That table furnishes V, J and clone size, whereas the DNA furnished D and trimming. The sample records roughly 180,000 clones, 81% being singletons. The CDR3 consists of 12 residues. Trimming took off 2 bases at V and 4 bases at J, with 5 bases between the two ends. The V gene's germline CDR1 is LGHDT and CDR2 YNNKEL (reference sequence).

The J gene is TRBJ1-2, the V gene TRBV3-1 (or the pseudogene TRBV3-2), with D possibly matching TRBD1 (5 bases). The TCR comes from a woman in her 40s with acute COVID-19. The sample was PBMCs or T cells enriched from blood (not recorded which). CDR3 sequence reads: CASSQTGYGYTF. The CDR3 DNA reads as TGTGCCAGCAGCCAAACAGGCTATGGCTACACCTTC.